Shown below are 23 T cell receptor beta chains from a single sample sequenced in a study of T-cell reconstitution after alpha-beta-depleted transplantation in children. As it was prepared, the TCRbeta library received unique molecular identifiers. TCRdb fed the PCR reads into MiXCR, producing one record per CDR3 protein. The table includes around 300,000 distinct CDR3 sequences, about a tenth detected once. The sequencing used PBMCs, collected before TCRalphabeta/CD19-depleted stem cell transplant. All receptors come from a boy under two years old with acute myeloid leukemia, due to receive a stem cell transplant.

The chain combines TRBV18 with TRBJ1-5; D remains unclear. The CDR3 has 14 amino acids. Germline V gene lookup returns CDR1 KGHSH and CDR2 LQKENI. Trimming took 2 bases from V and 6 from J, leaving 11 bases between them. The CDR3 loop reads CASSPIGLGQPQHF. In DNA form, the CDR3 reads TGTGCCAGCTCACCAATAGGGTTGGGTCAGCCCCAGCATTTT. Complete variable domain (other parts from reference TRBV18 and TRBJ1-5): NAGVMQNPRHLVRRRGQEARLRCSPMKGHSHVYWYRQLPEEGLKFMVYLQKENIIDESGMPKERFSAEFPKEGPSILRIQQVVRGDSAAYFCASSPIGLGQPQHFGDGTRLSIL.

This clonotype has a count of ten or more. The rearrangement uses TRBV7-3 and TRBJ2-3, with D tentatively TRBD1 (6 bases). Germline values: CDR1 SGHTA, CDR2 FQGTGA. Trimming shortened V by 2 bases and J by 2 bases, and 14 bases separated the two germline ends. The CDR3 length is 16 residues. The CDR3 here is CASSLAGGQPTDTQYF. CDR3 coding DNA: TGTGCCAGCAGCTTAGCTGGTGGACAGCCCACAGATACGCAGTATTTT.

This clonotype appeared many times. The chain combines TRBV12-3 or TRBV12-4 with TRBJ1-2; 9 positions agree with TRBD1. The CDR3 spans 16 residues. Germline trimming cut 6 bases from V and 8 bases from J; bases unmatched to any gene: 16. The CDR3 spells CASRPTMDRGTGGYTF. CDR3 bases: TGTGCCAGCAGACCTACGATGGACAGGGGAACGGGGGGCTACACCTTC.

In this sample, this clonotype turned up many times. V gene TRBV2 combines with J gene TRBJ2-5; TRBD2 matches 8 bases. This CDR3 region has 12 residues. The V segment lost 8 bases and the J segment 5 bases; nucleotides outside the gene matches: 4. Per the germline V gene, CDR1 is SNHLY and CDR2 is FYNNEI. CDR3: CASCSGAETQYF. CDR3 in DNA: TGTGCCAGCTGTAGCGGGGCGGAGACCCAGTACTTC.

The sample holds many counts of this clonotype. A read error may produce the germline difference seen at one junction end. The chain carries TRBV12-3 or TRBV12-4 and TRBJ1-4, with a tentative D call TRBD1 (6 bases). CDR3 length: 16 amino acids. CDR3: CASSLRRDTPKEKLFF. Written as DNA, the CDR3 is TGTGCCAGCAGTTTAAGGAGGGACACCCCTAAGGAAAAACTGTTTTTT.

This clonotype was seen once. This could be a read error, since a much larger clone is one nucleotide away. The CDR3 here is CASGFGGPTNTEAFF. CDR3 DNA sequence: TGTGCTAGTGGTTTTGGGGGGCCGACGAACACTGAAGCTTTCTTT. The genes are TRBV12-5 and TRBJ1-1; D is possibly TRBD1 (6 bases). This CDR3 contains 15 residues. Trimming took off 3 bases at V and 1 base at J, with 12 bases between the two ends. In germline, CDR1 is LGHNT, CDR2 FRNRAP.

The gene calls are TRBV28 and TRBJ2-7; 10 bases agree with TRBD2. V lost 3 bases, J lost 6 bases, and 20 bases stayed unmatched. The CDR3 sequence is 19 residues long. Germline V gene data show CDR1 as MDHEN and CDR2 as SYDVKM. As DNA, the CDR3 is TGTGCCAGCAGTTTTTACCTCGTCCCGGGACTAGCGCCAGAGGCCGAGCAGTACTTC. Translating it yields CASSFYLVPGLAPEAEQYF. Based on the CDR3 plus reference TRBV28 and TRBJ2-7, the full variable domain is DVKVTQSSRYLVKRTGEKVFLECVQDMDHENMFWYRQDPGLGLRLIYFSYDVKMKEKGDIPEGYSVSREKKERFSLILESASTNQTSMYLCASSFYLVPGLAPEAEQYFGPGTRLTVT.

This clonotype has only a few counts. Here the CDR3 DNA reads TGTGCCAGCAGTGAAGCCAGGCAGACGGACTACGAGCAGTACTTC. This encodes CASSEARQTDYEQYF. J is TRBJ2-7 and V is TRBV6-1; D remains ambiguous. Germline values: CDR1 MNHNS, CDR2 SASEGT. V was pared by 0 bases and J by 3 bases, with 12 bases between. There are 15 residues in the CDR3.

The table lists this clonotype with many counts. The rearrangement joins TRBV9 to TRBJ2-5, with a possible D match to TRBD1 (6 bases). The CDR3 extends over 14 amino acids. The germline CDR1 and CDR2 sequences are SGDLS and YYNGEE. Trimming took off 3 bases at V and 2 bases at J, with 11 bases between the two ends. CDR3 in DNA: TGTGCCAGCAGCGAGACAGGTTTGCAAGAGACCCAGTACTTC. Protein product: CASSETGLQETQYF.

This clonotype was seen ten or more times. The chain carries TRBV6-2 or TRBV6-3 and TRBJ2-1; D is perhaps TRBD2 (6 bases). V dropped 5 bases and J dropped 5 bases, with 16 bases sitting between them. Germline CDR1 and CDR2: MNHEY and SVGEGT. The CDR3 is 15 amino acids. CDR3 bases: TGTGCCAGCAGTATGAGAGCGGGCCTCAACAATGAGCAGTTCTTC. Translation: CASSMRAGLNNEQFF.

This clonotype was recorded at least ten times. This chain joins TRBV12-3 or TRBV12-4 and TRBJ1-1, with 7 bases aligning to TRBD1. With 6 bases clipped from V and 4 bases from J, the junction kept 2 bases outside the gene matches. There are 12 residues in the CDR3. This CDR3 reads CASSRGATEAFF. The CDR3 region has the DNA TGTGCCAGCAGCAGGGGGGCCACTGAAGCTTTCTTT.

The table lists this clonotype with many counts. V gene TRBV12-3 or TRBV12-4 combines with J gene TRBJ1-5; D is unclear. The CDR3 is made up of 15 amino acids. V lost 6 bases, J lost 1 base, and 13 bases lay in between. This chain's CDR3 is CASSSDRLSNQPQHF. The CDR3 nucleotides read TGTGCCAGCAGCTCTGACCGGTTAAGCAATCAGCCCCAGCATTTT.

This clonotype was found many times. The CDR3 reads CASRRIGAPYEQYF. The CDR3 DNA reads as TGTGCCAGCAGGAGAATAGGGGCACCCTACGAGCAGTACTTC. The chain recombines TRBV28 with TRBJ2-7, with a possible D match to TRBD1 (5 bases). The CDR3 is 14 amino acids. Germline CDR1 MDHEN, CDR2 SYDVKM. V was trimmed by 6 bases and J by 2 bases, leaving 14 bases between them.

There are a few counts of this clonotype. This chain connects TRBV7-8 to TRBJ2-1; 13 bases are a match to TRBD2. Per the germline V gene, CDR1 is SGHVS and CDR2 is FQNEAQ. Unmatched junction bases numbered 4, after V lost 4 bases and J lost 4 bases. The CDR3 length is 16 residues. Here the CDR3 reads CASSWTSGGRYNEQFF. CDR3 in DNA: TGTGCCAGCAGCTGGACTAGCGGGGGCCGGTACAATGAGCAGTTCTTC.

This clonotype was observed many times. The V and J genes are TRBV12-3 or TRBV12-4 and TRBJ2-6; the D gene could be TRBD1 or TRBD2 (5 bases each). The CDR3 is 16 amino acids. The germline V and J ends were trimmed by 3 bases and 0 bases, with 9 bases remaining between them. In nucleotides, the CDR3 is TGTGCCAGCAGTTTTGGGACGGTCTCTGGGGCCAACGTCCTGACTTTC. This gives the protein CASSFGTVSGANVLTF.

The J gene is TRBJ2-1, the V gene TRBV6-1; 7 positions agree with TRBD2. Germline CDR1 reads MNHNS; CDR2 reads SASEGT. The CDR3 covers 16 residues. Trimming at V came to 4 bases and at J to 0 bases, leaving 6 bases not matched to a gene. CDR3 in amino acids: CASSAPAGSSYNEQFF. CDR3 nucleotides: TGTGCCAGCAGTGCCCCAGCGGGGAGCTCCTACAATGAGCAGTTCTTC.

This clonotype showed up many times. The genes are TRBV11-2 and TRBJ2-4; D is possibly TRBD1 (6 bases). The CDR3 has 12 residues. Looked up from germline, CDR1 is SGHAT and CDR2 is FQNNGV. Trimming cost V 2 bases and J 13 bases, with 12 bases left between them. Written as DNA, the CDR3 is TGTGCCAGCAGCTTAATCAGGGGAGCGCAGTACTTC. Protein sequence: CASSLIRGAQYF.

This clonotype was detected ten times or more. The chain links TRBV14 to TRBJ2-5; no reliable D call. V dropped 1 base and J dropped 2 bases, with 11 bases sitting between them. This CDR3 spans 15 amino acids. Germline CDR1 is SGHDN and CDR2 is FVKESK. CDR3: CASSQVGQLQETQYF. The CDR3 nucleotides read TGTGCCAGCAGCCAAGTAGGGCAGCTACAAGAGACCCAGTACTTC.

Note on this clonotype: A much larger clone differs by one base, so this may be a read error. The genes are TRBV10-3 and TRBJ2-5; tentative D call: TRBD1 (5 bases). Germline V lookup: CDR1 ENHRY, CDR2 SYGVKD. The CDR3 sequence is 15 residues long. V was trimmed by 6 bases and J by 4 bases, leaving 18 bases between them. This CDR3 reads CAIRSGPGSPETQYF. The CDR3 bases are TGTGCCATCAGATCCGGGCCAGGGTCCCCAGAGACCCAGTACTTC.

This clonotype was seen a handful of times. The rearrangement links TRBV18 to TRBJ2-7; tentative D call: TRBD1 (6 bases). Looked up from germline, CDR1 is KGHSH and CDR2 is LQKENI. The length of the CDR3 is 16 residues. Trimming removed 3 bases from V and 0 bases from J, with 15 bases in between. CDR3 residues: CASSPLDRTSSYEQYF. The CDR3 nucleotides read TGTGCCAGCTCACCCCTAGACAGGACGAGCTCCTACGAGCAGTACTTC.

This clonotype was seen repeatedly, ten times or more. The gene calls are TRBV16 and TRBJ1-1; TRBD1 matches at 8 bases. CDR1 KGHSY and CDR2 FQNENV come from the germline V gene. The trim removed 0 bases at V and 3 bases at J, leaving 6 bases unmatched. The CDR3 sequence is 16 residues long. The CDR3 is CASSQSTGEGHTEAFF. As DNA, the CDR3 is TGTGCCAGCAGCCAATCGACAGGGGAGGGGCACACTGAAGCTTTCTTT. Full variable domain (missing parts from reference TRBV16 and TRBJ1-1): GEEVAQTPKHLVRGEGQKAKLYCAPIKGHSYVFWYQQVLKNEFKFLISFQNENVFDETGMPKERFSAKCLPNSPCSLEIQATKLEDSAVYFCASSQSTGEGHTEAFFGQGTRLTVV.

There are many counts of this clonotype. DNA for the CDR3: TGTGCCAGCGGCCCGAGAAGAACTTCTGGGGCCAACGTCCTGACTTTC. Amino acid sequence: CASGPRRTSGANVLTF. This rearrangement joins TRBV7-2 to TRBJ2-6; D call uncertain. The CDR3 consists of 16 residues. V lost 8 bases and J 1 base, leaving 15 bases between the germline ends. Germline lookup yields CDR1 SGHTA and CDR2 FQGNSA.

This clonotype was picked up many times. This chain links TRBV20-1 with TRBJ1-5; D is unresolved. Trimming removed 1 base from V and 4 bases from J, with 8 bases in between. The CDR3 contains 13 residues. CDR1 and CDR2 (germline): DFQATT, SNEGSKA (reference sequence). CDR3 protein: CSARAEQNQPQHF. CDR3 coding DNA: TGCAGTGCTAGAGCGGAACAGAATCAGCCCCAGCATTTT.